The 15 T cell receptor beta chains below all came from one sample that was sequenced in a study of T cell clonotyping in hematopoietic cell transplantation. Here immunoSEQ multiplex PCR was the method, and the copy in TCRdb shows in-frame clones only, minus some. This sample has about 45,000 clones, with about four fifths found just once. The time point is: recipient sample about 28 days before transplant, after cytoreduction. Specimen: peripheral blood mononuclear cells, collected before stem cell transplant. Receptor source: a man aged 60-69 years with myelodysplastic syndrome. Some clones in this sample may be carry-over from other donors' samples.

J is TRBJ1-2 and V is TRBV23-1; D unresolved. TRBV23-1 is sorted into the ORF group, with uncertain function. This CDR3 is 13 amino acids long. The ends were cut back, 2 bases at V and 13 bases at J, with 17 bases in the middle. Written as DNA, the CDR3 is TGCGCCAGCAGTCAACGGACGGCGGCTGGTGGCACCTTC. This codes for CASSQRTAAGGTF.

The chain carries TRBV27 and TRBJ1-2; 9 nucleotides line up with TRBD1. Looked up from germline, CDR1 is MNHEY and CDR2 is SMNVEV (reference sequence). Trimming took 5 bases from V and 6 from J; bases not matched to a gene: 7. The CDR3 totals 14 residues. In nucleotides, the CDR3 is TGTGCCAGCAGTCGACGACAGGGGGATAATGGCTACACCTTC. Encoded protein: CASSRRQGDNGYTF.

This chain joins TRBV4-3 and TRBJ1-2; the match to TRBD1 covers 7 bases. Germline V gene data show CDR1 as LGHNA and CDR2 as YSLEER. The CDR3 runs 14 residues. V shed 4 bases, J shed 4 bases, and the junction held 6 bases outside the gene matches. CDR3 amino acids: CASSRGTDPYGYTF. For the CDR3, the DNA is TGCGCCAGCAGCCGAGGGACAGACCCCTATGGCTACACCTTC.

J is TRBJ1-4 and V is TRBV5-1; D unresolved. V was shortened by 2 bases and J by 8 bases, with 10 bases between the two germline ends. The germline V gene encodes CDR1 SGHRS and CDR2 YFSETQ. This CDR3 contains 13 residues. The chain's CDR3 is CASSLTGWEKLFF. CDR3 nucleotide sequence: TGCGCCAGCAGCTTAACGGGTTGGGAAAAACTGTTTTTT. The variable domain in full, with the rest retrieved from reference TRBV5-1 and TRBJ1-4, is KAGVTQTPRYLIKTRGQQVTLSCSPISGHRSVSWYQQTPGQGLQFLFEYFSETQRNKGNFPGRFSGRQFSNSRSEMNVSTLELGDSALYLCASSLTGWEKLFFGSGTQLSVL.

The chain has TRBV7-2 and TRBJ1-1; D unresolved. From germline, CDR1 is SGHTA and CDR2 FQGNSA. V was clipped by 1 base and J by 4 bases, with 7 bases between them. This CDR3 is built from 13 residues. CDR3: CASSLEDFTEAFF. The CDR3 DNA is TGTGCCAGCAGCTTAGAGGACTTCACTGAAGCTTTCTTT.

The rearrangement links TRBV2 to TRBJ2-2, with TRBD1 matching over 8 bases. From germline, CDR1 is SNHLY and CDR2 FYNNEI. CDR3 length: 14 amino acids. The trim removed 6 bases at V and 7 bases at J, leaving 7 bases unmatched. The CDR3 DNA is TGTGCCAGCAGGTGGACAGGGAATATCGGGGAGCTGTTTTTT. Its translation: CASRWTGNIGELFF.

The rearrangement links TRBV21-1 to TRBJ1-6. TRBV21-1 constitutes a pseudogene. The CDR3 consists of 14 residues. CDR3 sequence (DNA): TGTGCCAGCAGCTCTCTTAAGCGGGATTCACCCCTCCACTTT. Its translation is CASSSLKRDSPLHF.

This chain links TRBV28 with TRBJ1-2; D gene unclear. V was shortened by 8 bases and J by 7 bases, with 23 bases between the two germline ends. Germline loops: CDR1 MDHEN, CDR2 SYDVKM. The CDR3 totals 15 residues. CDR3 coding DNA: TGTGCCAGCTTCCAGGAGCAGATACTAACTCGTGGCTACACCTTC. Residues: CASFQEQILTRGYTF.

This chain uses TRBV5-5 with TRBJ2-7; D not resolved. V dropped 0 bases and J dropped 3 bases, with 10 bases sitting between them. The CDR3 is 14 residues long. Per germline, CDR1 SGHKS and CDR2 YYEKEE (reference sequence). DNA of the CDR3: TGTGCCAGCAGCTTGGAGTGGGGTGTCTACGAGCAGTACTTC. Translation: CASSLEWGVYEQYF.

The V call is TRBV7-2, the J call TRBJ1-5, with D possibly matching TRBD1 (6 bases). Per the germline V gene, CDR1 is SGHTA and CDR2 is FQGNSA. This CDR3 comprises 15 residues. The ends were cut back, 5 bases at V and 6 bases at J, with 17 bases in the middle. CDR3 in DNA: TGTGCCAGCAGCCTAGGACAGCCCGGCAGTCAGCCCCAGCATTTT. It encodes CASSLGQPGSQPQHF.

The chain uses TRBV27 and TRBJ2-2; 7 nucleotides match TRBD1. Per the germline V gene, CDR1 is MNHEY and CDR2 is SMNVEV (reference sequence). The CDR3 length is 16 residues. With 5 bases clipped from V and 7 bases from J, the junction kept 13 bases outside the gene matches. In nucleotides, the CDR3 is TGTGCCAGCAGTAGACGCCTTGACAGGGCTGGCGGGGAGCTGTTTTTT. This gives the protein CASSRRLDRAGGELFF.

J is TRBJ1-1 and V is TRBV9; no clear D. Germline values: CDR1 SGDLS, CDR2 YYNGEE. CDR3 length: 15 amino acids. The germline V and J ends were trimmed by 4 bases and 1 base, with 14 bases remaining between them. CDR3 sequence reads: CASSPAGSANTEAFF. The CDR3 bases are TGTGCCAGCAGCCCCGCCGGCAGTGCGAACACTGAAGCTTTCTTT.

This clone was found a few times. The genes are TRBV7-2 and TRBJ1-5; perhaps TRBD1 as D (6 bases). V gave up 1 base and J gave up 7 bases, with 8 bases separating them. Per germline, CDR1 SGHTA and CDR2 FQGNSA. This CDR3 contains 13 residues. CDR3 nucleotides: TGTGCCAGCAGCTTAGAGACAGGACAGCCCCAGCATTTT. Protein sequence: CASSLETGQPQHF.

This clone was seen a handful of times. This CDR3 reads CASSFFRGGHGYTF. CDR3 DNA: TGTGCCAGCAGCTTTTTCCGGGGAGGGCATGGCTACACCTTC. The chain links TRBV7-2 to TRBJ1-2; the D is unclear. CDR3 length: 14 amino acids. CDR1 and CDR2 (germline): SGHTA, FQGNSA. V lost 3 bases to trimming and J lost 6 bases, with 14 bases between them. Based on the CDR3 plus reference TRBV7-2 and TRBJ1-2, the full variable domain is GAGVSQSPSNKVTEKGKDVELRCDPISGHTALYWYRQSLGQGLEFLIYFQGNSAPDKSGLPSDRFSAERTGGSVSTLTIQRTQQEDSAVYLCASSFFRGGHGYTFGSGTRLTVV.

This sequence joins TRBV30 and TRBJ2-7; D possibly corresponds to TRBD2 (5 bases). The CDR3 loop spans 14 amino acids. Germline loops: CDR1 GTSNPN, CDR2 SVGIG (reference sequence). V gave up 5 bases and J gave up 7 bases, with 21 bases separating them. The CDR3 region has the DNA TGTGCCTGGTCTGCGGATGAGATATGGAGGGAGCAGTACTTC. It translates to CAWSADEIWREQYF.